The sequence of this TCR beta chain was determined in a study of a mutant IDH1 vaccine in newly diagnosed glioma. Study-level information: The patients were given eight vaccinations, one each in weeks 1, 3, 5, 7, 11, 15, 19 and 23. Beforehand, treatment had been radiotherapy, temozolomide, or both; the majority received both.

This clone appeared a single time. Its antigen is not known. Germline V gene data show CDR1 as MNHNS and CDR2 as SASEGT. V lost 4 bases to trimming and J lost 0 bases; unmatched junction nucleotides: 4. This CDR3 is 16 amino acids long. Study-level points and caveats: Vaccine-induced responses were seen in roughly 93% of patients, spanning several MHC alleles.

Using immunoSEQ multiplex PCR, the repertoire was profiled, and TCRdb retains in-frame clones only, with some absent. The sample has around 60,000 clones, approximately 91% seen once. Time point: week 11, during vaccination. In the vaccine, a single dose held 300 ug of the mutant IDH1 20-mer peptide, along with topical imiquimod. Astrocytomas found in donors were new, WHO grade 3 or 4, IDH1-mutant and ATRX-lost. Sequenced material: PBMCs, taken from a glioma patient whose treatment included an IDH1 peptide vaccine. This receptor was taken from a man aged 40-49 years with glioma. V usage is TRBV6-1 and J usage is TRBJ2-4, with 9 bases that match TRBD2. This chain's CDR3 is CASSGGGDVAKNIQYF. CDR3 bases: TGTGCCAGCAGTGGCGGGGGGGACGTAGCCAAAAACATTCAGTACTTC.